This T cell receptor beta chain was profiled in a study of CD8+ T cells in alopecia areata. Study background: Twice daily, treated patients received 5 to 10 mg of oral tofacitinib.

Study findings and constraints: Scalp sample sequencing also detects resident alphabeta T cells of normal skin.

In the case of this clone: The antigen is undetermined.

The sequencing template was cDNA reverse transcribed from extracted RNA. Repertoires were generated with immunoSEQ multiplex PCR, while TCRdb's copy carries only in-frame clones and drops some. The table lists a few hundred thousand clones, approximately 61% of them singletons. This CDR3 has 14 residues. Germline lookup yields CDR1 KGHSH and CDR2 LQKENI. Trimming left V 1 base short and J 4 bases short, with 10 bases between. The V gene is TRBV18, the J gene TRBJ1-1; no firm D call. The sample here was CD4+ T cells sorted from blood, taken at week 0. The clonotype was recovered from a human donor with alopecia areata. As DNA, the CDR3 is TGTGCCAGCTCACCACGCGAAGGTCGCACTGAAGCTTTCTTT. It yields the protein CASSPREGRTEAFF. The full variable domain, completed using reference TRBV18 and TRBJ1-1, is NAGVMQNPRHLVRRRGQEARLRCSPMKGHSHVYWYRQLPEEGLKFMVYLQKENIIDESGMPKERFSAEFPKEGPSILRIQQVVRGDSAAYFCASSPREGRTEAFFGQGTRLTVV.